This entry lists 10 T cell receptor beta chains sequenced from one sample in a study of post-analysis software for immune sequencing data. cDNA libraries of TCR beta carried unique molecular identifiers. Via MiXCR, TCRdb re-called the PCR reads, giving one row per CDR3 protein. The sample shows approximately 440,000 distinct CDR3 sequences, roughly 45% of them seen only once. Notes on the study in general: TRBV5-6, TRBV5-1 and TRBV20-1 belonged to a set of about five TRBV segments that were more frequent in patients than controls.

Their recognized antigens are unknown. The sample consisted of blood. These receptor sequences come from a girl between 10 and 17 years old with multiple sclerosis.

V usage is TRBV7-8 and J usage is TRBJ2-7; 8 bases are shared with TRBD2. CDR1 is SGHVS, CDR2 FQNEAQ, per germline. This CDR3 comprises 15 residues. V lost 1 base and J lost 3; bases outside the gene matches: 5. Here the CDR3 DNA reads TGTGCCAGCAGCTTAGATGCAGCGGGGGACTACGAGCAGTACTTC. Its protein product is CASSLDAAGDYEQYF.

As for this clonotype: One end of the junction varies from germline; a read error may be responsible. V gene TRBV20-1 combines with J gene TRBJ2-1; 7 positions agree with TRBD2. The J call may be in error: the DNA end matches TRBJ2-7 better. The CDR3 covers 13 residues. Per the germline V gene, CDR1 is DFQATT and CDR2 is SNEGSKA (reference sequence). CDR3 sequence (DNA): TGTAGTGCTAGCGGCTTCTCCTACAATGAGCAGTACTTC. Translated, it gives CSASGFSYNEQYF.

The rearrangement links TRBV12-3 or TRBV12-4 to TRBJ2-3; maybe TRBD1 (6 bases). The CDR3 is 16 residues long. Between the trimmed V and J ends, which lost 5 bases and 2 bases, there was a span of 17 bases. CDR3 nucleotide sequence: TGTGCCAGCAGTGGGGGCCTCAGTACCCCCACAGATACGCAGTATTTT. Protein sequence: CASSGGLSTPTDTQYF.

This clonotype has only a few counts. The chain is built from TRBV18 and TRBJ2-5, with 10 bases that match TRBD2. CDR3 length: 15 residues. Germline-derived CDR1 and CDR2 are KGHSH and LQKENI. V was clipped by 5 bases and J by 3 bases; unmatched bases: 6. This CDR3 reads CASSTYGTSEETQYF. CDR3 in DNA: TGTGCCAGCTCAACGTACGGGACTAGCGAAGAGACCCAGTACTTC.

The V gene is TRBV20-1, the J gene TRBJ1-5, with D tentatively TRBD1 (6 bases). Germline-derived CDR1 and CDR2 are DFQATT and SNEGSKA (reference sequence). The CDR3 is 16 residues long. The V end lost 1 base, the J end lost 4 bases, and 17 bases lay between the germline ends. CDR3 residues: CSARGWSGTPNQPQHF. In DNA, the CDR3 is TGCAGTGCTAGAGGGTGGTCGGGGACACCAAATCAGCCCCAGCATTTT.

The chain recombines TRBV28 with TRBJ2-7, with 8 bases that match TRBD1. This CDR3 contains 14 residues. The V and J ends lost 7 bases and 3 bases, in that order; junction bases with no gene match: 8. The germline CDR1 and CDR2 sequences are MDHEN and SYDVKM. The CDR3, as DNA: TGTGCCAGCAATGACCGGGACAGGTTCTACGAGCAGTACTTC. Its translation is CASNDRDRFYEQYF.

The chain joins TRBV5-1 to TRBJ2-6; 9 bases are a match to TRBD1. Germline V gives CDR1 SGHRS, CDR2 YFSETQ. The CDR3 is 18 residues long. Losses at the gene ends were 3 bases for V and 0 bases for J; bases not matched to a gene: 7. CDR3 sequence reads: CASSSGQGPLSGANVLTF. DNA of the CDR3: TGCGCCAGCAGCTCCGGACAGGGGCCCCTCTCTGGGGCCAACGTCCTGACTTTC.

This chain joins TRBV10-3 and TRBJ2-3, with D uncertain. The V end lost 7 bases, the J end lost 2 bases, and 10 bases lay between the germline ends. This CDR3 is 13 amino acids long. Germline V CDR1 and CDR2: ENHRY, SYGVKD. The CDR3 nucleotides read TGTGCCATCACCGATCTTCTCACAGATACGCAGTATTTT. As protein: CAITDLLTDTQYF.

The rearrangement joins TRBV21-1 to TRBJ1-2; the table's TRBD1 call for D was not verified on the DNA. TRBV21-1 is described as a pseudogene. The CDR3 loop spans 15 amino acids. In DNA form, the CDR3 reads TGTGCCAGCAATTCGGGACCTGAGGGTGGAGGTGGCTACACCTTC. Protein sequence: CASNSGPEGGGGYTF.

The CDR3 bases are TGTGCCAGCAGCTTAGACGGCGGGAGGGCCCAGAATGAGCAGTTCTTC. Protein product: CASSLDGGRAQNEQFF. V usage is TRBV7-3 and J usage is TRBJ2-1, with TRBD2 matching 9 bases. V was pared by 2 bases and J by 7 bases, with 9 bases of the junction left unmatched. Germline CDR1 SGHTA, CDR2 FQGTGA. The CDR3 is made up of 16 amino acids.